This T cell receptor beta chain comes out of a study of blood T cell repertoires in COVID-19. Looking at the study overall: The United States, Italy and Spain were the sources of the acute and convalescent COVID-19 samples. Sample material is recorded as cDNA or gDNA derived from T cells, B-cell-depleted T cells, or PBMCs.

Generated by immunoSEQ multiplex PCR, the TCRdb table keeps only in-frame clones and is missing some. The data show approximately 240,000 clones, with less than 85% seen just once and 4% to 6% held by the top ten. Source material: peripheral blood. The TCR originated in a woman aged 80 or over with active or convalescent COVID-19.

This CDR3 is CASRTGNGNYGYTF. CDR3 nucleotide sequence: TGTGCCAGCAGAACGGGAAATGGTAACTATGGCTACACCTTC. The rearrangement links TRBV28 to TRBJ1-2; D is undetermined. This CDR3 is 14 amino acids long. Germline CDR1 is MDHEN and CDR2 is SYDVKM. Between the trimmed V and J ends, which lost 6 bases and 1 base, there was a span of 12 bases.